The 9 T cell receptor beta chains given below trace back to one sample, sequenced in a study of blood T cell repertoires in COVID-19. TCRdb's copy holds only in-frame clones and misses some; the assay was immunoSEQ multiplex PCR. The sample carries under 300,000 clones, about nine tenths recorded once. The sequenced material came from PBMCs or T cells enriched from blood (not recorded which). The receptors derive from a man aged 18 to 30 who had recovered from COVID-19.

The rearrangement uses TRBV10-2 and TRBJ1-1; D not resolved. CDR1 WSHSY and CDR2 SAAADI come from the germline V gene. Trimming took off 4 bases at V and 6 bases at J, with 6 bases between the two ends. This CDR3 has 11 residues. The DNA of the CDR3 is TGCGCCAGCAGTGTTTCGGCTGAAGCTTTCTTT. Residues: CASSVSAEAFF.

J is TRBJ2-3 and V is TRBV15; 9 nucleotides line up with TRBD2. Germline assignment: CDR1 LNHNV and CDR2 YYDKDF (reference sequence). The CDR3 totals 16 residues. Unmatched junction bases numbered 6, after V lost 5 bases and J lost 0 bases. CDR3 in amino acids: CATSPTTSGSTDTQYF. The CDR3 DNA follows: TGTGCCACCAGCCCAACGACTAGCGGTAGCACAGATACGCAGTATTTT.

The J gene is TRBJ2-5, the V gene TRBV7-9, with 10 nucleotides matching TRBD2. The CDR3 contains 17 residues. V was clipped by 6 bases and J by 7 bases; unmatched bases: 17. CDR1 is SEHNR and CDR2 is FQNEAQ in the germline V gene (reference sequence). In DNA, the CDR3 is TGTGCCAGCAGTCCCTCAGTGGTAGCGGGGGGAAGTCGGACCCAGTACTTC. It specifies CASSPSVVAGGSRTQYF.

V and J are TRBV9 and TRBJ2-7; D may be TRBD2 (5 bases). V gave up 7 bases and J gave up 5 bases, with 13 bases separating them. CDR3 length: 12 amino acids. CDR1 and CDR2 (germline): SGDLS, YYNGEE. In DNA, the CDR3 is TGTGCCAGCTCGACTGGGAGTAACGAGCAGTACTTC. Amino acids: CASSTGSNEQYF.

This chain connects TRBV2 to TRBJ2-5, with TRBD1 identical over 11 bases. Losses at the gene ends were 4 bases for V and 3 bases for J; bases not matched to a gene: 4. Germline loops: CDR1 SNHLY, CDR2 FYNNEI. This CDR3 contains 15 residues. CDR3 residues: CASSAPGQGEETQYF. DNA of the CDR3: TGTGCCAGCAGTGCCCCGGGACAGGGGGAAGAGACCCAGTACTTC.

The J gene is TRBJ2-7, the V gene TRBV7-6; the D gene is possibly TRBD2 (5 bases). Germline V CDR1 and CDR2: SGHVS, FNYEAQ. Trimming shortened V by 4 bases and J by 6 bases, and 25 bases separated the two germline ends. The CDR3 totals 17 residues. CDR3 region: CASSSGEFSVGESEQYF. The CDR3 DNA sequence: TGTGCCAGCAGCTCAGGCGAGTTTAGCGTCGGTGAATCCGAGCAGTACTTC.

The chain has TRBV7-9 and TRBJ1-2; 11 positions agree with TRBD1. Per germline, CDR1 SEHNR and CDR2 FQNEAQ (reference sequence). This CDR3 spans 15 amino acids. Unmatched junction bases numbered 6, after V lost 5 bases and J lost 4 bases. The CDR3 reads CASSRTGGGGYGYTF. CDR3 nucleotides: TGTGCCAGCAGCAGGACAGGGGGCGGTGGCTATGGCTACACCTTC. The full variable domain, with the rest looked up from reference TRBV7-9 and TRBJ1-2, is DTGVSQNPRHKITKRGQNVTFRCDPISEHNRLYWYRQTLGQGPEFLTYFQNEAQLEKSRLLSDRFSAERPKGSFSTLEIQRTEQGDSAMYLCASSRTGGGGYGYTFGSGTRLTVV.

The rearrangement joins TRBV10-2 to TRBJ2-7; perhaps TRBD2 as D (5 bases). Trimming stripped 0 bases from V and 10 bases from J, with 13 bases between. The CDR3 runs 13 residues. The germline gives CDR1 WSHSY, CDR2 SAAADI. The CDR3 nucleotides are TGCGCCAGCAGTGAGTCGGGTTCGGGGAAACAGTACTTC. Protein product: CASSESGSGKQYF.

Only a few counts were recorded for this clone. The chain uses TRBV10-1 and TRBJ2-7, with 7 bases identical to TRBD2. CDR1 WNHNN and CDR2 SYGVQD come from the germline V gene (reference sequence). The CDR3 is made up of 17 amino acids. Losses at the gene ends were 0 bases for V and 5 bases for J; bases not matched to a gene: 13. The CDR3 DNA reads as TGCGCCAGCAGTGAGTCGACGGGAGCGGGGTCGGCCCACGAGCAGTACTTC. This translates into CASSESTGAGSAHEQYF.